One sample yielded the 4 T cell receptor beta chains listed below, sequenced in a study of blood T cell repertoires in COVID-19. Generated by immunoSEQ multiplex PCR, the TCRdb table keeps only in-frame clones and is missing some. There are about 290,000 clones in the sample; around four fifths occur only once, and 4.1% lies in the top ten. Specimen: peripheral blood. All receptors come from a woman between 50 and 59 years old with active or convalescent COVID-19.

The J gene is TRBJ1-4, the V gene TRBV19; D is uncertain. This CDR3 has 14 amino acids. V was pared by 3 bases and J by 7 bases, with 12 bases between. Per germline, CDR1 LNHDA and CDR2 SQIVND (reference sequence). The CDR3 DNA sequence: TGTGCCAGTAGTATCTCGGGAGGTAGTGAAAAACTGTTTTTT. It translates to CASSISGGSEKLFF. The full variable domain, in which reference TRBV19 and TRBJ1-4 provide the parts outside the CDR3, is DGGITQSPKYLFRKEGQNVTLSCEQNLNHDAMYWYRQDPGQGLRLIYYSQIVNDFQKGDIAEGYSVSREKKESFPLTVTSAQKNPTAFYLCASSISGGSEKLFFGSGTQLSVL.

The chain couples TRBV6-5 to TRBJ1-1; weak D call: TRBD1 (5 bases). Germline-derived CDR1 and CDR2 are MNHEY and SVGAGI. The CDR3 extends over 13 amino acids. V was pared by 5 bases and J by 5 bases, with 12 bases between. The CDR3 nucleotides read TGTGCCAGCAGTCCAGGGAAATATACTGAAGCTTTCTTT. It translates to CASSPGKYTEAFF.

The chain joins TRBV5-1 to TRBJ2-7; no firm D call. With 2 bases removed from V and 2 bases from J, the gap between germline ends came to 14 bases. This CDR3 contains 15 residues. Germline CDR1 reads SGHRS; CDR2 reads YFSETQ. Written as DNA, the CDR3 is TGCGCCAGCAGCTTAGTCTTTGCCAGCGCCTACGAGCAGTACTTC. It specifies CASSLVFASAYEQYF. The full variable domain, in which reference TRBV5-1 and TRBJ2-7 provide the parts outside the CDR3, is KAGVTQTPRYLIKTRGQQVTLSCSPISGHRSVSWYQQTPGQGLQFLFEYFSETQRNKGNFPGRFSGRQFSNSRSEMNVSTLELGDSALYLCASSLVFASAYEQYFGPGTRLTVT.

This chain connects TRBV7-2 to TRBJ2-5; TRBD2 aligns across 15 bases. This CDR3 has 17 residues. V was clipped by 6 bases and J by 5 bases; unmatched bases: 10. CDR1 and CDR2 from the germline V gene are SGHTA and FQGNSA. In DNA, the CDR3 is TGTGCCAGCAGGATCGGGACTAGCGGGAGGCGTGGGGAGACCCAGTACTTC. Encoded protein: CASRIGTSGRRGETQYF.